This note documents a single TCR beta chain sequence. Its antigen specificity is not known. Per-base qualities were not stored, and no clone one base away is much larger. At the junction V is shortened by 8 bases and J by 2 bases, with 14 bases in between. The CDR3 numbers 14 residues from cysteine through phenylalanine. Only the CDR3 DNA stays, 42 bases, in frame from base 1. The germline V gene specifies MNHEY as CDR1 and SVGAGI as CDR2. The immunoSEQ Assay was the method used to sequence TCRbeta CDR3 regions. After extraction, genomic DNA underwent amplification by bias-controlled multiplex PCR, followed by high-throughput sequencing. As for how the authors treated the data: To quantify the absolute abundance of each unique TCRbeta CDR3 region, sequences were collapsed and filtered. Usable DNA was measured by amplifying reference genes present in all nucleated cells, and TCRbeta template counts were normalized to that usable DNA to estimate T cell fraction. Repertoire TCRs were annotated as SARS-CoV-2-specific by exact matching of V gene, CDR3 amino acid sequence and J gene to a known reactive TCR set. The reference SARS-CoV-2 TCR set was obtained from MIRA and was filtered for enrichment in COVID-19-positive ImmuneCODE repertoires, whereby public or cross-reactive TCRs were removed. Drawing on the MIRA antigens, annotated TCRs were analysed further at the level of specific ORF or position within ORF. Breadth was defined as annotated unique rearrangements over total unique productive rearrangements; depth was the summed frequency of those rearrangements. Group comparisons of TCR breadth used two-sided Wilcoxon rank-sum tests. Held by TCRdb, this immuneACCESS table contains in-frame sequences only and omits some clones. Under half of the omission traces to an unresolved V gene where checked; the cause of the rest is unknown. V, J and clone size reflect that table, while D and trimming were determined from the DNA. Here the sample has about 450,000 clones; 89% occur a single time. Jointly, the top ten make up approximately 2.5% of the sample.

This sample was taken from a study of Ad26.COV2.S vaccination and SARS-CoV-2 variants (dated by TCRdb to the early 2020s). Regarding the research as a whole: Donors in the vaccine arm were drawn from COV1001, a phase I-IIa trial of Ad26.COV2.S in healthy adults that was multicentre, randomized, double-blind and placebo-controlled. Throughout the experiments and outcome assessment, investigators stayed blinded to trial group allocation. The TCR-sequenced set comprised around 30 samples: around 20 Ad26.COV2.S vaccine recipients, 5 placebo recipients and 8 SARS-CoV-2 convalescent individuals. TCRbeta repertoire sequencing was used to assess the specificity and breadth of SARS-CoV-2-reactive T cell receptors after Ad26.COV2.S vaccination. Dosing of Ad26.COV2.S was intramuscular, at either 5x10^10 or 1x10^11 viral particles, delivered as one shot or as two shots spaced 56 days apart. Participants in the trial were split at random into five groups of five each, receiving low-dose or high-dose Ad26.COV2.S once or twice, or else placebo on both occasions. Here is what the overall study found, with its caveats: Higher spike-specific TCR breadth was observed in Ad26.COV2.S recipients than in placebo recipients (P = 0.0014). The authors noted that the TCR breadth and depth analyses may have underestimated total T cell responses. The study lacked the statistical power to compare responses across vaccine doses or regimens. After vaccination, substantial breadth of spike-specific CD8+ and CD4+ T cell responses was reported. Vaccine and placebo recipients had comparable non-spike TCR breadth, which fits with the vaccine containing only spike.

This specimen's treatment or condition label, per the study, means: some 19 received Ad26.COV2.S at low or high dose, single or two shots; about 5 received placebo; per-sample allocation not given. For vaccine and placebo recipients, the sequenced repertoires came from samples collected on day 63 after the first injection. Cohort 1b enrolled around 24 adults aged 18-55 years at a single site in Boston, USA, between 29 July and 7 August 2020. Ad26.COV2.S consisted of a replication-incompetent adenovirus type 26 vector by which a prefusion-stabilized SARS-CoV-2 spike protein from the original Wuhan strain was expressed.

The V gene is TRBV6-5 and the J gene is TRBJ2-3, with the D gene not clear enough to name. Material: peripheral blood, obtained in a trial of Ad26.COV2.S vaccine versus placebo. The source of this sequence is a person between 18 and 59 years old who received the Ad26.COV2.S COVID-19 vaccine or a placebo. The DNA reads TGTGCCAGCCGTACTGGACGATACACAGATACGCAGTATTTT. Its protein reads: CASRTGRYTDTQYF.